Listed here is a single TCR beta chain. The data stem from a study of blood T cell repertoires in COVID-19. Study as a whole: Both acute and convalescent COVID-19 samples were obtained from the United States, Italy and Spain. Sample material is recorded as cDNA or gDNA derived from T cells, B-cell-depleted T cells, or PBMCs.

CDR1 and CDR2 from the germline V gene are LGHDT and YNNKEL (reference sequence). The CDR3 has 17 residues. Trimming cost V 4 bases and J 7 bases; bases outside gene matches: 16. In the original workflow: Reference gene primers were amplified, and this amplification served to estimate nucleated cell counts. TCRdb keeps only in-frame clones here, not all; method: immunoSEQ multiplex PCR. That table supplies the V and J calls and clone size; D and trimming were determined from the DNA. The sample contains about 140,000 clones, roughly 84% of which appear only once. This chain links TRBV3-1 (or the pseudogene TRBV3-2) with TRBJ1-2, with 9 bases aligning to TRBD1. The receptor was derived from a human donor in a cohort sampled during active COVID-19. The sequencing sample was made of peripheral blood. DNA of the CDR3: TGTGCCAGCAGCCGAGGGGACAGGGCCCTCTTGGGGCGTGGCTACACCTTC. Translated, it gives CASSRGDRALLGRGYTF.